There are a few counts of the clone carrying this T cell receptor beta chain. Stable hyperthyroidism: no ophthalmopathy progression over 18 months of follow-up. RNA transcripts gave rise to amplified TCR beta CDR3 regions. The TCR CDR3 was amplified in a first-round RT-PCR using the HTBI primer set. TCRdb re-derived calls from the multiplex PCR reads in MiXCR, one entry per CDR3 protein. The sample gives 350,000 or so distinct CDR3 sequences, about 18% of which show up once; around 47% is in the top ten. These data originate in a study of T cells in Graves' hyperthyroidism and ophthalmopathy. The clonotype comes from a woman aged 45-59 years with Graves' hyperthyroidism. The sequenced sample was blood.

This CDR3 reads CSARDRRLAEAFF. Here the CDR3 DNA reads TGCAGTGCTAGAGATCGGAGGCTGGCAGAAGCTTTCTTT. The chain links TRBV20-1 to TRBJ1-1; no firm D call. This CDR3 has 13 residues. Germline V CDR1 and CDR2: DFQATT, SNEGSKA (reference sequence). Deletions cut 0 bases from V and 8 bases from J, with 13 bases between.